The T cell receptor (beta chain) described here comes from a study of CD4 T cells in relation to SARS-CoV-2 and coronaviruses. Study information: TCR beta CDR3s were sequenced after 10-day antigen culture of PBMCs.

CDR1 is SGDLS, CDR2 YYNGEE, per germline. Deletions cut 0 bases from V and 1 base from J, with 7 bases between. This CDR3 has 14 residues. CD4+ T cells from unexposed donors were obtained before the COVID-19 pandemic (2011-2018). The cells were cultured for about ten days before CD4+ T cells were isolated. Testing used SARS-CoV-2 S/N and four cold-coronavirus spikes on unexposed-donor CD4+ T cells, cells permitting. Data came from immunoSEQ multiplex PCR; TCRdb stores just in-frame clones and leaves some out. The sample lists approximately 20,000 clones, around 81% occurring once. Concerning this clone itself: Its antigen is not identified.

Study-level findings and limits: In roughly 60% of donors, memory CD4+ clonotypes crossrecognized SARS-CoV-2 and at least one common cold coronavirus spike.

The sample was CD4+ T cells from PBMCs, cultured in vitro. This chain joins TRBV9 and TRBJ2-5; D gene unclear. The sequence was collected from a human donor in good health. CDR3 protein: CASSVGMIQETQYF. CDR3 coding DNA: TGTGCCAGCAGCGTAGGGATGATCCAAGAGACCCAGTACTTC.